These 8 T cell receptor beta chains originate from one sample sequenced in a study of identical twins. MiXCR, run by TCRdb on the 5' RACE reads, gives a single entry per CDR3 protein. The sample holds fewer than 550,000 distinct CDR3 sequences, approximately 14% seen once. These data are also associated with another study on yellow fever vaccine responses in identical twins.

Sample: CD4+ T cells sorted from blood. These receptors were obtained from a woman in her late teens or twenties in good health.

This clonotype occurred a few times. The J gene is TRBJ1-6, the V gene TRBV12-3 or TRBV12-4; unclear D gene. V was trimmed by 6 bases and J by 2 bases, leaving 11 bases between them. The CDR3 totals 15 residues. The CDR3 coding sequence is TGTGCCAGCAGACGGGATAGCACCTATAATTCACCCCTCCACTTT. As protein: CASRRDSTYNSPLHF.

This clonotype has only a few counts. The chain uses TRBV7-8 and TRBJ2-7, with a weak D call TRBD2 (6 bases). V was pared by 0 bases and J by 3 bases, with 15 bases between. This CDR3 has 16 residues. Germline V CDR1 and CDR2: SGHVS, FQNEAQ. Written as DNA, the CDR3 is TGTGCCAGCAGCTTAGCGCGAGCGGGTGGGATCTACGAGCAGTACTTC. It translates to CASSLARAGGIYEQYF.

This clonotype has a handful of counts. As DNA, the CDR3 is TGTGCCACCAGCAGGAGAACTTTCTTT. Its translation is CATSRRTFF. This rearrangement joins TRBV15 to TRBJ1-1; D not resolved. Trimming stripped 3 bases from V and 12 bases from J, with 5 bases between. CDR3 size: 9 residues. The germline gives CDR1 LNHNV, CDR2 YYDKDF (reference sequence).

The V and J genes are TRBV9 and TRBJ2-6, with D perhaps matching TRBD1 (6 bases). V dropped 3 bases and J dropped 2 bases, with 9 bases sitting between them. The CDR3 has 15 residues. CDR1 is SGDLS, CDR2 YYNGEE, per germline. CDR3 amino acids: CASSATGTGANVLTF. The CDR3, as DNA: TGTGCCAGCAGCGCCACAGGGACTGGGGCCAACGTCCTGACTTTC.

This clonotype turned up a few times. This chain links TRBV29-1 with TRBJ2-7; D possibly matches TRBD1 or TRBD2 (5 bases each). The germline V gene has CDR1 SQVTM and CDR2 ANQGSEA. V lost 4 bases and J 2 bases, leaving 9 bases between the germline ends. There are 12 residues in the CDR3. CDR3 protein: CSVGMGPYEQYF. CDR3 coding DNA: TGCAGCGTTGGTATGGGACCCTACGAGCAGTACTTC.

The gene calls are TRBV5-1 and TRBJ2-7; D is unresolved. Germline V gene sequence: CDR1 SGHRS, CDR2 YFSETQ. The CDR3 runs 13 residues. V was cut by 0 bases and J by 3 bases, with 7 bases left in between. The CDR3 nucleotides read TGCGCCAGCAGCTTGGCTTCTAACTACGAGCAGTACTTC. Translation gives CASSLASNYEQYF. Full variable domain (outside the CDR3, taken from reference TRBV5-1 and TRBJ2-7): KAGVTQTPRYLIKTRGQQVTLSCSPISGHRSVSWYQQTPGQGLQFLFEYFSETQRNKGNFPGRFSGRQFSNSRSEMNVSTLELGDSALYLCASSLASNYEQYFGPGTRLTVT.

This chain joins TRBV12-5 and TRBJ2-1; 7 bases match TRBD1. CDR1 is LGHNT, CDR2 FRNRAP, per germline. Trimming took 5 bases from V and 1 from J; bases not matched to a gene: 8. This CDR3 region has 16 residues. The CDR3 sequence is CASGADRAFSYNEQFF. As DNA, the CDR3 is TGTGCTAGTGGTGCCGACAGGGCGTTTTCCTACAATGAGCAGTTCTTC.

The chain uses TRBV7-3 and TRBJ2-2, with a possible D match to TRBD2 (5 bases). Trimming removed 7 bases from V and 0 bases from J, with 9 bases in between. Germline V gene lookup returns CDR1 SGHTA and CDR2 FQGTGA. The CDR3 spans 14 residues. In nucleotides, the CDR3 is TGTGCCAGCAAAGTCGGGGCGAACACCGGGGAGCTGTTTTTT. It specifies CASKVGANTGELFF.